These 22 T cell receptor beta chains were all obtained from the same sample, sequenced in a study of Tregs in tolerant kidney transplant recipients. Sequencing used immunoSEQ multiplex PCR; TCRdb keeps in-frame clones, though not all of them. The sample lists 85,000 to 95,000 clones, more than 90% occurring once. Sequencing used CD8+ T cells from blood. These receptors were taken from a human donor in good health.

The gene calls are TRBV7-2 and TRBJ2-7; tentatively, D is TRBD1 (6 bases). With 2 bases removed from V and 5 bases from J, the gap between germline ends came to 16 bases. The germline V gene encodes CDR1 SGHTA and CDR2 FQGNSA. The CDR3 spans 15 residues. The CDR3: CASSLRGRTGDEQYF. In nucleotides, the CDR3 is TGTGCCAGCAGCTTAAGGGGGAGAACAGGAGACGAGCAGTACTTC.

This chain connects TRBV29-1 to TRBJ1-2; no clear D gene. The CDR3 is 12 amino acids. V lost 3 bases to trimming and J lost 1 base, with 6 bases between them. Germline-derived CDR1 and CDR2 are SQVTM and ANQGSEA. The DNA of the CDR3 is TGCAGCGTTGAGGCAGATAACTATGGCTACACCTTC. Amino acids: CSVEADNYGYTF. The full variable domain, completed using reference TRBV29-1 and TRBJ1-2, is SAVISQKPSRDICQRGTSLTIQCQVDSQVTMMFWYRQQPGQSLTLIATANQGSEATYESGFVIDKFPISRPNLTFSTLTVSNMSPEDSSIYLCSVEADNYGYTFGSGTRLTVV.

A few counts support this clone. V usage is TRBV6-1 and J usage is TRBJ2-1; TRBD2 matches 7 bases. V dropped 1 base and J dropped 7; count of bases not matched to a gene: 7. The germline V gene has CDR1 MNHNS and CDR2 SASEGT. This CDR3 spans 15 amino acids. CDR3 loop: CASSEDGGSGNEQFF. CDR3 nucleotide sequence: TGTGCCAGCAGTGAAGATGGCGGGAGTGGGAATGAGCAGTTCTTC.

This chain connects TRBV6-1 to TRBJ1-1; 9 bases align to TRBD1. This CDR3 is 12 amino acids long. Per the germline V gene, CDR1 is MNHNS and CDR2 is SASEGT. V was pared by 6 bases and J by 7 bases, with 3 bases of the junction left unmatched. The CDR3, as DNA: TGTGCCAGCAGGAAGGGACAGGGTGAAGCTTTCTTT. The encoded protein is CASRKGQGEAFF.

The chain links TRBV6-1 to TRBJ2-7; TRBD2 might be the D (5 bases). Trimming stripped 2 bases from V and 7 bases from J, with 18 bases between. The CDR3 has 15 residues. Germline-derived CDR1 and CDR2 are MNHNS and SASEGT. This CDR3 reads CASSELGLMSEEQYF. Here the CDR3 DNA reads TGTGCCAGCAGTGAACTCGGACTGATGTCTGAAGAGCAGTACTTC.

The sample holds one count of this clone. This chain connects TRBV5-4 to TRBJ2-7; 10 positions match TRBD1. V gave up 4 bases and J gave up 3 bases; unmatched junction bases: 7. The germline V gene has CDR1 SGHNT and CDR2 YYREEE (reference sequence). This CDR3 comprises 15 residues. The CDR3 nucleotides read TGTGCCAGCAGCGGAAGGGACAGGGGCTACTACGAGCAGTACTTC. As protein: CASSGRDRGYYEQYF.

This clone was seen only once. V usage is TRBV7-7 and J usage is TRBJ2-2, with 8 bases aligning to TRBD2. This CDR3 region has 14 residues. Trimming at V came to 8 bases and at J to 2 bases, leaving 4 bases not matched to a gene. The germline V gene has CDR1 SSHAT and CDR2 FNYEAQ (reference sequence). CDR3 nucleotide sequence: TGTGCCAGCGAGCGGGAGTTAAACACCGGGGAGCTGTTTTTT. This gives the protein CASERELNTGELFF.

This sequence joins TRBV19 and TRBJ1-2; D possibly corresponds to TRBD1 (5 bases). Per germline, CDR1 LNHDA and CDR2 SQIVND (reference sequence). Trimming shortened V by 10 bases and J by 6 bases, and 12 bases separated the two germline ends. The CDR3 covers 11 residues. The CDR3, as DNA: TGTGCCATCACGGGGGGGAATGGCTACACCTTC. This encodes CAITGGNGYTF.

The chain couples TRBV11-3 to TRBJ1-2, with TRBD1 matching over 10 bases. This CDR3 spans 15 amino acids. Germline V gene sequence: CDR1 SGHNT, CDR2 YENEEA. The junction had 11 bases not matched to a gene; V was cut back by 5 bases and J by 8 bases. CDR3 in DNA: TGTGCCAGCAGCAGCCGGGACAGGGGAATGTGGGGCTACACCTTC. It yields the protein CASSSRDRGMWGYTF.

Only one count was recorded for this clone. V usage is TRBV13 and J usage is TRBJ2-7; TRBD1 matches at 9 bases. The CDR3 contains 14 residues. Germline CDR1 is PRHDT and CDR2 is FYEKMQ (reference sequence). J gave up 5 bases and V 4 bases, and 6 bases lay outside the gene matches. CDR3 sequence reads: CASSSTGGLHEQYF. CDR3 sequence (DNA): TGTGCCAGCAGCTCCACAGGGGGCTTACACGAGCAGTACTTC.

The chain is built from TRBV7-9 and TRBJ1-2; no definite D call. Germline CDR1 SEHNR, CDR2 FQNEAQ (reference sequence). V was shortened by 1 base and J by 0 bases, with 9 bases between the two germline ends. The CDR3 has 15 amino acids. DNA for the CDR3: TGTGCCAGCAGCTTAGGAGAGAGGCCTAACTATGGCTACACCTTC. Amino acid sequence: CASSLGERPNYGYTF.

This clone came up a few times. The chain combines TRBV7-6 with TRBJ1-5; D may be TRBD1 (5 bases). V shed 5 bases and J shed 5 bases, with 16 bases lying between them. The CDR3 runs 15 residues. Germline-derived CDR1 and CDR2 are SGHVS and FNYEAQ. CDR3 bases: TGTGCCAGCAGCCAAGGGGTAATCGGGGATCAGCCCCAGCATTTT. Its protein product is CASSQGVIGDQPQHF.

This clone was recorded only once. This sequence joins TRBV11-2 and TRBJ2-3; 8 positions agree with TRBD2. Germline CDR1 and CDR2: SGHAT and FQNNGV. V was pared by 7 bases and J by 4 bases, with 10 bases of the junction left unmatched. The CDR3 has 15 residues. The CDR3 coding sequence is TGTGCCAGCAACAACAAGGGACTAGATCCAGATACGCAGTATTTT. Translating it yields CASNNKGLDPDTQYF.

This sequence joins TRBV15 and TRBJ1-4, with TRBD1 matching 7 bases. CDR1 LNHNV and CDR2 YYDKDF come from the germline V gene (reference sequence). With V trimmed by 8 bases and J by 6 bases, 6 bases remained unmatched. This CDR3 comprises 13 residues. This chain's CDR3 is CATSDRVDEKLFF. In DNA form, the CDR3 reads TGTGCCACCTCAGACAGGGTCGATGAAAAACTGTTTTTT.

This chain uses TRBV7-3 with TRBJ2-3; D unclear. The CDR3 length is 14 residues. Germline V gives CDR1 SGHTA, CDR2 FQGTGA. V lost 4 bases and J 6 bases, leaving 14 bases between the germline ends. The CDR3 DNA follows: TGTGCCAGCAGCTCCCCCGAAAGTAAGGATACGCAGTATTTT. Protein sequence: CASSSPESKDTQYF. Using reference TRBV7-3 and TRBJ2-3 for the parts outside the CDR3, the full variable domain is GAGVSQTPSNKVTEKGKYVELRCDPISGHTALYWYRQSLGQGPEFLIYFQGTGAADDSGLPNDRFFAVRPEGSVSTLKIQRTERGDSAVYLCASSSPESKDTQYFGPGTRLTVL.

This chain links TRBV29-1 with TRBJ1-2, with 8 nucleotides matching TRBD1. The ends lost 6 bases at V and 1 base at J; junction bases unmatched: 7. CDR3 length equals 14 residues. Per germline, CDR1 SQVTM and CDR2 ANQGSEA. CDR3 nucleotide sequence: TGCAGCGTGGGAGGACAGGGAGTTAACTATGGCTACACCTTC. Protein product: CSVGGQGVNYGYTF.

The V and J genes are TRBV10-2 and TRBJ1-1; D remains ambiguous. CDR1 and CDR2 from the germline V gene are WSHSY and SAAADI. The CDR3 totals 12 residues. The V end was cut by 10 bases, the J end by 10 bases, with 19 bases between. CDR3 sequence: CATSPLSLGAFF. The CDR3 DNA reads TGCGCCACATCCCCATTGTCGCTGGGAGCTTTCTTT.

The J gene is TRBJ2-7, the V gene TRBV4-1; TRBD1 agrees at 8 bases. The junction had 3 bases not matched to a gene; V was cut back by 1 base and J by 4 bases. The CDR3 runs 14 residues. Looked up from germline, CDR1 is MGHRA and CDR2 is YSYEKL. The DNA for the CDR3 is TGCGCCAGCAGCCAAGGGACAGGGAGATACGAGCAGTACTTC. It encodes CASSQGTGRYEQYF.

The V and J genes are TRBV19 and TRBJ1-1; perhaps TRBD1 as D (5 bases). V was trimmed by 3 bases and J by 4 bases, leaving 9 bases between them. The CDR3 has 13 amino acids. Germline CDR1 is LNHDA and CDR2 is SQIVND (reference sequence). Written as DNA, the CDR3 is TGTGCCAGTAGTATCCCAGGGCTCACTGAAGCTTTCTTT. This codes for CASSIPGLTEAFF. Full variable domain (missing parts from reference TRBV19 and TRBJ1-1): DGGITQSPKYLFRKEGQNVTLSCEQNLNHDAMYWYRQDPGQGLRLIYYSQIVNDFQKGDIAEGYSVSREKKESFPLTVTSAQKNPTAFYLCASSIPGLTEAFFGQGTRLTVV.

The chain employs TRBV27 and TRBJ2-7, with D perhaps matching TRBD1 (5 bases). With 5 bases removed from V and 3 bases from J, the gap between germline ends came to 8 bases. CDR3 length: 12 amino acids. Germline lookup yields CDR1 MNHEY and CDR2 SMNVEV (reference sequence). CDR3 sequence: CASSTGFYEQYF. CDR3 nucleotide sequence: TGTGCCAGCAGTACAGGTTTCTACGAGCAGTACTTC.

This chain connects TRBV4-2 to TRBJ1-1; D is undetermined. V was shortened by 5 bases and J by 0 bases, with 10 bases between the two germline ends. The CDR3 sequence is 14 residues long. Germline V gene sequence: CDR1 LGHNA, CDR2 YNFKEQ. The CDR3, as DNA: TGTGCCAGCAGCTTGGTCACTGTGAACACTGAAGCTTTCTTT. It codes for CASSLVTVNTEAFF.

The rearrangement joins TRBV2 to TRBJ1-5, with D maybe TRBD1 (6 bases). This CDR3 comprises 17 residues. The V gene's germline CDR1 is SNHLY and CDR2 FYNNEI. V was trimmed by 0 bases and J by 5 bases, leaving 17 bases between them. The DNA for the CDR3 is TGTGCCAGCAGTGAAGCAGGCGGGGGGGCCCCCGATCAGCCCCAGCATTTT. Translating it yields CASSEAGGGAPDQPQHF.